This passage covers 24 T cell receptor beta chains from one sample sequenced in a study of cytomegalovirus exposure and HLA in healthy donors. The PCR made use of 60 Vbeta and 13 Jbeta primers. Data came from immunoSEQ multiplex PCR; TCRdb stores just in-frame clones and leaves some out. The sample includes 150,000 or so clones, roughly four fifths of them seen just once. The sample comprised PBMCs. These receptors were taken from a middle-aged man in good health and CMV-seropositive.

V usage is TRBV7-2 and J usage is TRBJ1-5; D is possibly TRBD1 (5 bases). The CDR3 totals 15 residues. Per germline, CDR1 SGHTA and CDR2 FQGNSA. The ends were cut back, 1 base at V and 2 bases at J, with 9 bases in the middle. This CDR3 reads CASSLEGVGNQPQHF. CDR3 bases: TGTGCCAGCAGCTTAGAAGGGGTAGGCAATCAGCCCCAGCATTTT.

This rearrangement joins TRBV14 to TRBJ1-5; 8 nucleotides match TRBD1. CDR3 length equals 16 residues. Per the germline V gene, CDR1 is SGHDN and CDR2 is FVKESK. With 7 bases clipped from V and 0 bases from J, the junction kept 8 bases outside the gene matches. The DNA for the CDR3 is TGTGCCAGCATCCTCGGACAGGGTTATAGCAATCAGCCCCAGCATTTT. This sequence encodes CASILGQGYSNQPQHF.

This clone was seen just once. The chain carries TRBV2 and TRBJ2-2, with D tentatively TRBD2 (6 bases). The CDR3 is 14 residues long. Trimming took 4 bases from V and 3 from J, leaving 9 bases between them. Germline V lookup: CDR1 SNHLY, CDR2 FYNNEI. CDR3 in amino acids: CASSGAGYTGELFF. The CDR3 bases are TGTGCCAGCAGTGGTGCGGGGTACACCGGGGAGCTGTTTTTT.

The genes are TRBV27 and TRBJ2-3, with 12 nucleotides matching TRBD2. Trimming cost V 0 bases and J 2 bases; bases outside gene matches: 12. The CDR3 has 20 amino acids. Germline CDR1 is MNHEY and CDR2 is SMNVEV (reference sequence). For the CDR3, the DNA is TGTGCCAGCAGTTTATCTTGGGGACTAGCGGGCCGAGAACTCACAGATACGCAGTATTTT. It translates to CASSLSWGLAGRELTDTQYF.

V usage is TRBV30 and J usage is TRBJ2-3; 10 nucleotides align to TRBD2. CDR3 length: 16 amino acids. Losses at the gene ends were 2 bases for V and 4 bases for J; bases not matched to a gene: 9. Germline V CDR1 and CDR2: GTSNPN, SVGIG (reference sequence). CDR3 region: CAWSRVAGGPADTQYF. CDR3 nucleotide sequence: TGTGCCTGGAGTAGGGTAGCGGGGGGCCCCGCAGATACGCAGTATTTT.

The chain joins TRBV11-3 to TRBJ1-1, with D possibly matching TRBD1 (5 bases). The CDR3 has 15 residues. Looked up from germline, CDR1 is SGHNT and CDR2 is YENEEA. The germline V and J ends were trimmed by 5 bases and 2 bases, with 15 bases remaining between them. In DNA form, the CDR3 reads TGTGCCAGCAGCCTTAATGCGGGGGACAACACTGAAGCTTTCTTT. It specifies CASSLNAGDNTEAFF.

The CDR3 here is CASSPSTGETQYF. The DNA for the CDR3 is TGCGCCAGCAGCCCGTCAACAGGGGAGACCCAGTACTTC. The chain employs TRBV4-1 and TRBJ2-5, with D perhaps matching TRBD1 (6 bases). With 4 bases removed from V and 5 bases from J, the gap between germline ends came to 11 bases. Germline CDR1 MGHRA, CDR2 YSYEKL. This CDR3 region has 13 residues.

The CDR3 coding sequence is TGCGCCAGCAGCTTGGCGGACAGGGGGCTTACTGAAGCTTTCTTT. As protein: CASSLADRGLTEAFF. The chain is built from TRBV5-1 and TRBJ1-1, with TRBD1 matching 11 bases. With V trimmed by 0 bases and J by 5 bases, 3 bases remained unmatched. The CDR3 spans 15 residues. Germline loops: CDR1 SGHRS, CDR2 YFSETQ.

V usage is TRBV6-5 and J usage is TRBJ1-6; 9 bases match TRBD1. The CDR3 runs to 14 residues. Germline-derived CDR1 and CDR2 are MNHEY and SVGAGI. The ends lost 6 bases at V and 11 bases at J; junction bases unmatched: 8. Here the CDR3 reads CASSPGTGWTPLHF. In DNA, the CDR3 is TGTGCCAGCAGCCCTGGGACAGGGTGGACACCCCTCCACTTT.

The rearrangement links TRBV14 to TRBJ2-1; D not resolved. The CDR3 covers 16 residues. Germline lookup yields CDR1 SGHDN and CDR2 FVKESK. Deletions cut 4 bases from V and 0 bases from J, with 13 bases between. The CDR3 loop is CASSPRLGSSYNEQFF. CDR3 DNA: TGTGCCAGCAGCCCGAGACTGGGTAGCTCCTACAATGAGCAGTTCTTC. Using reference TRBV14 and TRBJ2-1 for the parts outside the CDR3, the full variable domain is EAGVTQFPSHSVIEKGQTVTLRCDPISGHDNLYWYRRVMGKEIKFLLHFVKESKQDESGMPNNRFLAERTGGTYSTLKVQPAELEDSGVYFCASSPRLGSSYNEQFFGPGTRLTVL.

This clone appeared once. V usage is TRBV5-6 and J usage is TRBJ1-2; D ambiguous. This CDR3 region has 15 residues. Trimming took off 5 bases at V and 0 bases at J, with 14 bases between the two ends. Per the germline V gene, CDR1 is SGHDT and CDR2 is YYEEEE. The CDR3 region is CASRTWYRTNYGYTF. In nucleotides, the CDR3 is TGTGCCAGCAGAACCTGGTACAGAACTAACTATGGCTACACCTTC.

J is TRBJ2-6 and V is TRBV7-6; TRBD1 matches 10 bases. J gave up 3 bases and V 5 bases, and 10 bases lay outside the gene matches. CDR1 is SGHVS and CDR2 is FNYEAQ in the germline V gene. The CDR3 is 18 amino acids. CDR3: CASSRNRQGAVGANVLTF. CDR3 nucleotides: TGTGCCAGCAGCCGAAATCGACAGGGGGCCGTTGGGGCCAACGTCCTGACTTTC.

This chain joins TRBV6-5 and TRBJ1-3, with D perhaps TRBD1 (5 bases). The germline CDR1 and CDR2 sequences are MNHEY and SVGAGI. V gave up 9 bases and J gave up 0 bases, with 15 bases separating them. The CDR3 totals 15 residues. The DNA of the CDR3 is TGTGCCAGAAGACAGCACCATAGCTCTGGAAACACCATATATTTT. As protein: CARRQHHSSGNTIYF.

In DNA, the CDR3 is TGTGCCAGCAGTACACCGGGACAGCACTACGAGCAGTACTTC. It is translated as CASSTPGQHYEQYF. The chain combines TRBV28 with TRBJ2-7; TRBD1 matches at 7 bases. Germline CDR1 is MDHEN and CDR2 is SYDVKM. V gave up 5 bases and J gave up 3 bases; unmatched junction bases: 7. The CDR3 covers 14 residues.

This clone was seen only a few times. The rearrangement links TRBV6-1 to TRBJ2-3, with 7 nucleotides matching TRBD1. The V gene end was trimmed by 4 bases and the J gene end by 2 bases; junction bases not matched to a gene: 18. In germline, CDR1 is MNHNS, CDR2 SASEGT. This CDR3 region has 19 residues. Here the CDR3 DNA reads TGTGCCAGCAGTGCCTACAGGGGCCTCCTTGCCATCCTCACAGATACGCAGTATTTT. Its protein is CASSAYRGLLAILTDTQYF.

The CDR3 is CATSGRAAYNEQFF. CDR3 coding DNA: TGTGCCACCAGCGGGAGGGCTGCCTACAATGAGCAGTTCTTC. The J gene is TRBJ2-1, the V gene TRBV28, with 10 bases lining up with TRBD2. V was pared by 10 bases and J by 2 bases, with 5 bases of the junction left unmatched. The CDR3 has 14 residues. The germline V gene has CDR1 MDHEN and CDR2 SYDVKM.

This chain links TRBV28 with TRBJ1-2; D might be TRBD1 (5 bases). The CDR3 is 13 amino acids. Germline loops: CDR1 MDHEN, CDR2 SYDVKM. Between the trimmed V and J ends, which lost 3 bases and 4 bases, there was a span of 9 bases. The DNA for the CDR3 is TGTGCCAGCAGTTTGACAGAGTCCTATGGCTACACCTTC. It translates to CASSLTESYGYTF.

This clone was seen more than once but under ten times. The rearrangement uses TRBV28 and TRBJ2-5; TRBD1 might be the D (5 bases). Germline loops: CDR1 MDHEN, CDR2 SYDVKM. CDR3 length: 13 amino acids. Trimming cost V 2 bases and J 5 bases, with 9 bases left between them. This CDR3 reads CASSLDSQETQYF. The CDR3 bases are TGTGCCAGCAGTTTAGACAGCCAGGAGACCCAGTACTTC.

The rearrangement uses TRBV5-5 and TRBJ2-3; 11 bases match TRBD2. The CDR3 has 16 amino acids. Trimming cost V 4 bases and J 9 bases; bases outside gene matches: 13. The germline CDR1 and CDR2 sequences are SGHKS and YYEKEE (reference sequence). Here the CDR3 reads CASSQHLAGGQETQYF. The CDR3 coding sequence is TGTGCCAGCAGCCAACACCTAGCGGGGGGTCAAGAAACGCAGTATTTT. Complete variable domain (other parts from reference TRBV5-5 and TRBJ2-3): DAGVTQSPTHLIKTRGQQVTLRCSPISGHKSVSWYQQVLGQGPQFIFQYYEKEERGRGNFPDRFSARQFPNYSSELNVNALLLGDSALYLCASSQHLAGGQETQYFGPGTRLTVL.

V and J are TRBV5-1 and TRBJ2-7, with 9 bases lining up with TRBD2. CDR1 and CDR2 (germline): SGHRS, YFSETQ. The CDR3 is made up of 15 amino acids. V lost 0 bases and J lost 1; bases outside the gene matches: 2. As DNA, the CDR3 is TGCGCCAGCAGCTTGGGGCTAGCGGGATCCTACGAGCAGTACTTC. Translating it yields CASSLGLAGSYEQYF.

The chain recombines TRBV27 with TRBJ2-7; the D gene is possibly TRBD1 (5 bases). The CDR3 sequence is 16 residues long. Germline V lookup: CDR1 MNHEY, CDR2 SMNVEV (reference sequence). The germline V and J ends were trimmed by 0 bases and 2 bases, with 14 bases remaining between them. The CDR3 DNA follows: TGTGCCAGCAGTTTATCCACGTCCCTCAGGGCCTACGAGCAGTACTTC. Protein product: CASSLSTSLRAYEQYF.

J is TRBJ2-2 and V is TRBV4-2; TRBD2 matches at 11 bases. This CDR3 contains 16 residues. With 2 bases clipped from V and 7 bases from J, the junction kept 6 bases outside the gene matches. Germline V gene data show CDR1 as LGHNA and CDR2 as YNFKEQ. CDR3 region: CASSQPTSGVFGELFF. CDR3 nucleotides: TGTGCCAGCAGCCAACCGACTAGCGGGGTATTCGGGGAGCTGTTTTTT.

The chain recombines TRBV14 with TRBJ2-2; D is undetermined. CDR1 is SGHDN, CDR2 FVKESK, per germline. CDR3 length: 14 residues. Trimming removed 0 bases from V and 6 bases from J, with 8 bases in between. The CDR3, as DNA: TGTGCCAGCAGCCAAGACGGGTTGCCCGGGGAGCTGTTTTTT. As protein: CASSQDGLPGELFF.

The rearrangement joins TRBV4-1 to TRBJ2-1; 13 bases line up with TRBD2. Germline V gene sequence: CDR1 MGHRA, CDR2 YSYEKL. V trimming: 3 bases; J trimming: 8 bases; junction bases outside the gene matches: 1. The length of the CDR3 is 14 residues. CDR3 sequence (DNA): TGCGCCAGCAGCCAGACTAGCGGGGGGCATGAGCAGTTCTTC. This gives the protein CASSQTSGGHEQFF.